Shown below are 32 T cell receptor beta chains from a single sample sequenced in a study of T-cell reconstitution after alpha-beta-depleted transplantation in children. Unique molecular identifiers were used to barcode this TCRbeta library. TCRdb re-called the PCR reads through MiXCR, storing one row per CDR3 protein. The data show 190,000 or so distinct CDR3 sequences, about 14% seen once. This specimen consisted of PBMCs from the stem cell graft donor, obtained from the stem cell graft. The origin of the receptors is a human donor who donated a stem cell graft to a child with acute lymphoblastic leukemia.

This clonotype has at least ten counts. The chain couples TRBV11-3 to TRBJ2-1; the D is unclear. The V end lost 0 bases, the J end lost 4 bases, and 10 bases lay between the germline ends. Germline CDR1 and CDR2: SGHNT and YENEEA. The CDR3 is made up of 15 amino acids. The DNA for the CDR3 is TGTGCCAGCAGCTTAGATGGCACCGTTTACAATGAGCAGTTCTTC. Translation: CASSLDGTVYNEQFF.

V gene TRBV6-5 combines with J gene TRBJ2-2, with 9 positions matching TRBD1. V shed 2 bases, J shed 6 bases, and the junction held 4 bases outside the gene matches. The CDR3 is 15 residues long. Germline V gene sequence: CDR1 MNHEY, CDR2 SVGAGI. Written as DNA, the CDR3 is TGTGCCAGCAGTTACGACAGGGGGATGCCCGGGGAGCTGTTTTTT. It translates to CASSYDRGMPGELFF.

In its sample, this clonotype was seen a few times. The gene calls are TRBV20-1 and TRBJ2-7; no firm D call. The germline V and J ends were trimmed by 0 bases and 2 bases, with 8 bases remaining between them. Germline CDR1 and CDR2: DFQATT and SNEGSKA (reference sequence). The CDR3 sequence is 13 residues long. CDR3 sequence reads: CSARDRMTYEQYF. In DNA, the CDR3 is TGCAGTGCTAGAGACAGGATGACCTACGAGCAGTACTTC.

This clonotype was counted at least ten times. This rearrangement joins TRBV20-1 to TRBJ1-2; D is perhaps TRBD1 (5 bases). V gave up 6 bases and J gave up 4 bases, with 15 bases separating them. This CDR3 comprises 13 residues. The germline CDR1 and CDR2 sequences are DFQATT and SNEGSKA (reference sequence). The CDR3 spells CSARTIGGYGYTF. CDR3 bases: TGCAGTGCCAGGACCATCGGGGGCTATGGCTACACCTTC.

This clonotype was detected many times. V is TRBV10-3 and J is TRBJ1-1; 7 bases fit TRBD1. The length of the CDR3 is 15 residues. The V and J ends lost 3 bases and 1 base, in that order; junction bases with no gene match: 5. Germline CDR1 is ENHRY and CDR2 is SYGVKD. The DNA of the CDR3 is TGTGCCATCAGTGACTTAGGACAGGCGAACACTGAAGCTTTCTTT. Residues: CAISDLGQANTEAFF.

This clonotype was seen a handful of times. The chain is built from TRBV12-3 or TRBV12-4 and TRBJ2-7, with 13 nucleotides matching TRBD2. This CDR3 has 15 amino acids. V was pared by 7 bases and J by 4 bases, with 7 bases of the junction left unmatched. CDR3 residues: CASKLAGGPDYEQYF. As DNA, the CDR3 is TGTGCCAGCAAACTAGCGGGAGGGCCTGATTACGAGCAGTACTTC.

In this sample, this clonotype turned up many times. This sequence joins TRBV6-1 and TRBJ2-1; 14 positions agree with TRBD2. The CDR3 totals 15 residues. The V segment lost 5 bases and the J segment 6 bases; nucleotides outside the gene matches: 3. Germline loops: CDR1 MNHNS, CDR2 SASEGT. The CDR3 loop is CASSPGLAGVNEQFF. Written as DNA, the CDR3 is TGTGCCAGCAGTCCGGGACTAGCGGGAGTCAATGAGCAGTTCTTC.

Many counts were recorded for this clonotype. The V call is TRBV5-1, the J call TRBJ1-2, with D perhaps TRBD1 (5 bases). Germline V lookup: CDR1 SGHRS, CDR2 YFSETQ. The CDR3 is made up of 13 amino acids. Between the trimmed V and J ends, which lost 7 bases and 6 bases, there was a span of 16 bases. The CDR3 DNA is TGCGCCAGCTCCCCGGGGGAAAGCGATGGCTACACCTTC. Its protein product is CASSPGESDGYTF.

As for this clonotype: A single base separates this from a much larger clone, so it may be a read error. This chain connects TRBV5-1 to TRBJ1-6; D perhaps matches TRBD1 (6 bases). The CDR3 spans 16 residues. The V gene's germline CDR1 is SGHRS and CDR2 YFSETQ. In DNA, the CDR3 is TGCGCCAGCAGCTTGGCGTCTAGGGGGTACAATTCAGCCCTCCACTTT. Translating it yields CASSLASRGYNSALHF.

The sample holds many counts of this clonotype. The chain links TRBV7-8 to TRBJ2-5; 12 positions agree with TRBD2. Looked up from germline, CDR1 is SGHVS and CDR2 is FQNEAQ. Unmatched junction bases numbered 10, after V lost 4 bases and J lost 4 bases. The CDR3 is 17 amino acids. CDR3 loop: CASSSQTPGLAGETQYF. DNA of the CDR3: TGTGCCAGCAGCTCTCAAACCCCGGGACTAGCGGGAGAGACCCAGTACTTC.

In this sample, this clonotype turned up many times. The chain employs TRBV7-9 and TRBJ1-4; D call uncertain. CDR3 length equals 15 residues. The V and J ends lost 5 bases and 0 bases respectively, with 10 bases between them. In germline, CDR1 is SEHNR, CDR2 FQNEAQ (reference sequence). This chain's CDR3 is CASSPRSATNEKLFF. DNA of the CDR3: TGTGCCAGCAGCCCACGGTCTGCAACTAATGAAAAACTGTTTTTT.

The rearrangement uses TRBV19 and TRBJ1-2; no clear D. This CDR3 has 14 amino acids. The V end was cut by 5 bases, the J end by 2 bases, with 12 bases between. CDR1 is LNHDA and CDR2 is SQIVND in the germline V gene (reference sequence). Here the CDR3 reads CASSLWEGNYGYTF. The CDR3 DNA is TGTGCCAGTAGTCTCTGGGAGGGCAACTATGGCTACACCTTC.

This clonotype was detected only a few times. The V gene is TRBV12-3 or TRBV12-4, the J gene TRBJ1-2; perhaps TRBD1 as D (5 bases). The CDR3 loop spans 12 amino acids. Trimming shortened V by 3 bases and J by 8 bases, and 10 bases separated the two germline ends. The CDR3 loop reads CASSFMGGGYTF. In nucleotides, the CDR3 is TGTGCCAGCAGTTTCATGGGGGGGGGCTACACCTTC.

In its sample, this clonotype was seen a few times. This chain uses TRBV12-3 or TRBV12-4 with TRBJ1-1, with no clear D. V lost 5 bases to trimming and J lost 7 bases, with 11 bases between them. The CDR3 is 12 residues long. CDR3 residues: CASSPVGVEAFF. The CDR3 DNA reads TGTGCCAGCAGTCCGGTCGGGGTTGAAGCTTTCTTT.

With regard to this clonotype: A single base separates this from a much larger clone, so it may be a read error. The chain links TRBV7-6 to TRBJ2-6; D might be TRBD1 (6 bases). There are 18 residues in the CDR3. Per the germline V gene, CDR1 is SGHVS and CDR2 is FNYEAQ. The CDR3 nucleotides are TGTGCCAGCAGTTCGATAGGGGGACGTAGCTCTGGGGCCAACGGCCTGACTTTC. Protein sequence: CASSSIGGRSSGANGLTF.

Note on this clonotype: A clone one base away is much larger, so this may be a read error. The CDR3 DNA sequence: TGCGCCAGCAGCAATTGGGGGGGACTAGCGGGAGCGCTAATCAAAAACAGTCAGTACTTC. Residues: CASSNWGGLAGALIKNSQYF. V usage is TRBV5-1 and J usage is TRBJ2-4, with 14 bases fitting TRBD2. The CDR3 spans 20 residues. Germline assignment: CDR1 SGHRS and CDR2 YFSETQ.

In its sample, this clonotype was seen once. Likely a read error: the CDR3 ends without its conserved phenylalanine or tryptophan. The V and J genes are TRBV29-1 and TRBJ1-1; D perhaps matches TRBD1 (5 bases). CDR3 size: 14 residues. V was pared by 2 bases and J by 1 base, with 11 bases between. The germline V gene has CDR1 SQVTM and CDR2 ANQGSEA. CDR3 loop: CSVEIGGGNTEAFI. CDR3 in DNA: TGCAGCGTTGAAATTGGGGGGGGGAACACTGAAGCTTTCATT.

This clonotype has only a few counts. The V call is TRBV6-5, the J call TRBJ2-5, with D perhaps TRBD1 (5 bases). The V end lost 4 bases, the J end lost 4 bases, and 10 bases lay between the germline ends. Germline V CDR1 and CDR2: MNHEY, SVGAGI. CDR3 size: 13 residues. The CDR3 DNA reads as TGTGCCAGCAGTTGGCAGGGTTTAGAGACCCAGTACTTC. Its protein product is CASSWQGLETQYF.

This clonotype was found many times. CDR3 DNA: TGTGCCAGCAGGGGACAGGTGAATGAGCAGTTCTTC. Amino acids: CASRGQVNEQFF. The V and J genes are TRBV12-3 or TRBV12-4 and TRBJ2-1, with 8 bases identical to TRBD1. The CDR3 consists of 12 residues. V lost 6 bases and J lost 7; bases outside the gene matches: 2.

There are many counts of this clonotype. The chain combines TRBV7-6 with TRBJ2-2; no definite D call. The length of the CDR3 is 15 residues. The V gene lost 1 base and the J gene lost 1 base, with 7 bases spanning the gap. Germline V gene lookup returns CDR1 SGHVS and CDR2 FNYEAQ. The CDR3 bases are TGTGCCAGCAGCTTAGGACTGATGAACACCGGGGAGCTGTTTTTT. Amino acids: CASSLGLMNTGELFF. The whole variable domain, filled in from reference TRBV7-6 and TRBJ2-2, reads GAGVSQSPRYKVTKRGQDVALRCDPISGHVSLYWYRQALGQGPEFLTYFNYEAQQDKSGLPNDRFSAERPEGSISTLTIQRTEQRDSAMYRCASSLGLMNTGELFFGEGSRLTVL.

At least ten counts were recorded for this clonotype. This rearrangement joins TRBV20-1 to TRBJ2-1; 13 bases are shared with TRBD2. Germline values: CDR1 DFQATT, CDR2 SNEGSKA (reference sequence). Losses at the gene ends were 5 bases for V and 5 bases for J; bases not matched to a gene: 3. This CDR3 is 14 amino acids long. CDR3 in DNA: TGCAGTGCTTGGACTAGCGGGAGCAACAATGAGCAGTTCTTC. Translating gives CSAWTSGSNNEQFF.

This clonotype was detected many times. This sequence joins TRBV27 and TRBJ2-3; 7 bases are shared with TRBD1. With 10 bases clipped from V and 4 bases from J, the junction kept 8 bases outside the gene matches. The CDR3 totals 13 residues. The germline V gene has CDR1 MNHEY and CDR2 SMNVEV (reference sequence). CDR3 DNA: TGTGCCACTTCCTTTACAGGGGCAGATACGCAGTATTTT. This encodes CATSFTGADTQYF.

This clonotype was recorded many times. This chain uses TRBV28 with TRBJ1-2; D is perhaps TRBD1 (5 bases). V shed 7 bases and J shed 7 bases, with 16 bases lying between them. The V gene's germline CDR1 is MDHEN and CDR2 SYDVKM. This CDR3 is 13 amino acids long. CDR3 coding DNA: TGTGCCAGCACTCCGCCGCCAGGGACTGGCTACACCTTC. It codes for CASTPPPGTGYTF.

Ten or more counts support this clonotype. This rearrangement joins TRBV7-2 to TRBJ2-7; no reliable D call. The V gene lost 5 bases and the J gene lost 4 bases, with 15 bases spanning the gap. Germline lookup yields CDR1 SGHTA and CDR2 FQGNSA. The CDR3 has 14 amino acids. In DNA, the CDR3 is TGTGCCAGCAGCCCAGGACCTAGTACTTACGAGCAGTACTTC. It specifies CASSPGPSTYEQYF.

The rearrangement joins TRBV21-1 to TRBJ2-1; no check of the table's D call, TRBD2, against the DNA was made. TRBV21-1 is annotated as a pseudogene. CDR3 length: 17 residues. CDR3 nucleotide sequence: TGTGCCAGCAGCAAACAAACACCGGGACTAGCGGAAAATGAGCAGTTCTTC. Amino acids: CASSKQTPGLAENEQFF.

This clonotype has only a few counts. The chain's CDR3 is CATSQEYPAGSYNEQFF. The CDR3 region has the DNA TGTGCCACCTCCCAAGAGTACCCAGCGGGGTCCTACAATGAGCAGTTCTTC. This chain uses TRBV3-1 with TRBJ2-1; 7 bases are shared with TRBD2. Germline CDR1 reads LGHDT; CDR2 reads YNNKEL (reference sequence). The junction had 16 bases not matched to a gene; V was cut back by 10 bases and J by 1 base. This CDR3 spans 17 amino acids.

Ten or more counts support this clonotype. The genes are TRBV28 and TRBJ2-1; TRBD2 might be the D (5 bases). CDR1 MDHEN and CDR2 SYDVKM come from the germline V gene. The germline V and J ends were trimmed by 7 bases and 1 base, with 14 bases remaining between them. This CDR3 spans 15 amino acids. The chain's CDR3 is CASTLDLNSYNEQFF. The CDR3 DNA reads TGTGCCAGCACCTTGGACTTAAATTCCTACAATGAGCAGTTCTTC.

This clonotype was seen at least ten times. This rearrangement joins TRBV20-1 to TRBJ2-1; 7 nucleotides line up with TRBD1. The CDR3 spans 15 residues. V trimming: 3 bases; J trimming: 3 bases; junction bases outside the gene matches: 8. Germline V gene data show CDR1 as DFQATT and CDR2 as SNEGSKA (reference sequence). The DNA of the CDR3 is TGCAGTGCTAGTCGCCATGACAGGGACTACAATGAGCAGTTCTTC. Amino acids: CSASRHDRDYNEQFF.

This clonotype was picked up many times. The J gene is TRBJ2-7, the V gene TRBV3-1, with TRBD1 matching over 7 bases. Losses at the gene ends were 0 bases for V and 6 bases for J; bases not matched to a gene: 17. The CDR3 runs 18 residues. Germline V gives CDR1 LGHDT, CDR2 YNNKEL (reference sequence). CDR3 DNA: TGTGCCAGCAGCCAAGACCCTAAGGGACAGTCGGTCGGGGTCGAGCAGTACTTC. This gives the protein CASSQDPKGQSVGVEQYF.

This clonotype was observed at least ten times. The V gene is TRBV20-1, the J gene TRBJ2-1; TRBD1 or TRBD2 may be the D gene (5 bases each). The CDR3 spans 16 residues. CDR1 and CDR2 (germline): DFQATT, SNEGSKA (reference sequence). Trimming left V 0 bases short and J 5 bases short, with 17 bases between. The CDR3 here is CSARDPTGPRNNEQFF. CDR3 nucleotide sequence: TGCAGTGCTAGAGATCCTACGGGACCAAGGAACAATGAGCAGTTCTTC.

This clonotype has a count of ten or more. This chain joins TRBV27 and TRBJ2-3; tentative D call: TRBD2 (6 bases). Deletions cut 3 bases from V and 6 bases from J, with 13 bases between. This CDR3 has 14 residues. The germline CDR1 and CDR2 sequences are MNHEY and SMNVEV (reference sequence). The CDR3 region is CASSLGGSPDTQYF. CDR3 nucleotide sequence: TGTGCCAGCAGTTTGGGGGGTAGCCCGGATACGCAGTATTTT.

The chain combines TRBV29-1 with TRBJ1-4, with a possible D match to TRBD1 (6 bases). The CDR3 spans 11 residues. Germline lookup yields CDR1 SQVTM and CDR2 ANQGSEA. V dropped 5 bases and J dropped 16 bases, with 17 bases sitting between them. DNA of the CDR3: TGCAGCGTTACGGAGGGGGGTATTGGGTTTTTT. This translates into CSVTEGGIGFF.